This T cell receptor (beta chain) was sequenced in a study of cytomegalovirus exposure and HLA in healthy donors. The wider study: Clustering assigned approximately 79% of the approximately 370 genotyped donors to the Caucasian-associated ancestry cluster.

V was pared by 7 bases and J by 0 bases, with 8 bases of the junction left unmatched. The V gene's germline CDR1 is SGHRS and CDR2 YFSETQ. The CDR3 is made up of 15 amino acids. A multiplex PCR was run with 60 Vbeta primers and 13 Jbeta primers. Sequencing was performed with immunoSEQ multiplex PCR; in TCRdb, only in-frame clones are kept and a portion is missing. Seen here are approximately 98,000 clones, 75% to 85% observed once, and the top ten hold about 10%. The specimen was PBMCs. This sequence originates from a man younger than 30 in good health and CMV-seropositive. This chain links TRBV5-1 with TRBJ2-3; 7 bases are a match to TRBD1. This chain's CDR3 is CASLRTGLSTDTQYF. CDR3 DNA: TGCGCCAGCCTCAGGACAGGCCTAAGCACAGATACGCAGTATTTT.